The T cell receptor (beta chain) under discussion was sequenced for a study of cytomegalovirus exposure and HLA in healthy donors (dated by TCRdb to 2017 to 2019). Study-wide context: According to a later analysis, the 110 or so validation repertoires were produced on the same platform as the roughly 720 repertoires of the first cohort. The aim of the study was to test whether cataloging public T cell receptors could identify signatures of past pathogen exposure. In addition to the first cohort of 650 to 800 subjects, a separate validation cohort of 120 different subjects was used. The study combined high-throughput TCR immunosequencing, statistical association of individual TCRs with disease status, and machine learning to predict cytomegalovirus infection status. General findings and caveats noted by the study authors: In vitro tests confirmed that three of the cytomegalovirus-associated TCR beta chains recognize cytomegalovirus antigens. A total of fewer than 200 TCR beta chains were listed by the study as associated with cytomegalovirus. Of the cluster scores, about 94% were above 0 in a later analysis, which found that TCRs clustered in the first cohort also tended to co-occur in the 95 to 150 validation repertoires. The authors suggested that the approach could potentially be extended to other disease states and immunological phenotypes. Cytomegalovirus status was reported to be diagnosed by the classifier with high specificity and sensitivity in both the original and validation cohorts. Across donors, most TCR sequences were observed very rarely, whereas some public TCRs were present in many individuals. All 120 or so repertoires were used to score co-occurrence in the validation cohort in a later analysis, because that analysis had no HLA typing for the cohort.

Separate from the roughly 700-subject first cohort, the validation cohort of 120 subjects was the group to which the donors belonged. CDR1 and CDR2 were assigned from the germline V gene as ENHRY and SYGVKD. V and J are truncated by 0 bases and 0 bases respectively, leaving an intervening sequence of 14 bases. The CDR3 measures 17 amino acids from cysteine to phenylalanine. The only DNA kept is the CDR3, 51 bases in frame from the first base. The library relied on the immunoSEQ multiplex PCR assay. In the paper's pipeline: A statistical classification framework was built to diagnose cytomegalovirus status from the catalog of TCR beta chain sequences. TCRdb carries this immuneACCESS record with in-frame sequences only. Its versions omit some clonotypes, under half of them owing to an unresolved V gene in the studies checked, with the rest unexplained. That table gives V, J and clone size, and the DNA gave D and trimming. The sample records about 47,000 clones, roughly 90% of which are singletons. The ten most abundant clones make up roughly 5.8% of the sample.

A note on this clone: Its antigen is not yet known. Base-call qualities are not available, and no considerably larger clone is one nucleotide away.

The sample consisted of PBMCs. The V gene is TRBV10-3 and the J gene is TRBJ1-2; no confident D gene assignment can be made. The sequence derives from a man younger than 30 in good health and CMV-seronegative. The CDR3 protein is CAISESGSDPANYGYTF. The nucleotide sequence is TGTGCCATCAGTGAGTCGGGGAGCGACCCAGCTAACTATGGCTACACCTTC.